Reported below is one T cell receptor beta chain. The data belong to a study of T cell responses to AZD1222 COVID-19 vaccine. The data were produced by immunoSEQ multiplex PCR, yet TCRdb's version contains in-frame clones alone and is incomplete. Among about 100,000 clones listed, roughly 91% were seen once. Germline V gene sequence: CDR1 MGHDK, CDR2 SYGVNS. V lost 8 bases and J 9 bases, leaving 23 bases between the germline ends. The CDR3 covers 16 residues. Specimen: peripheral blood, collected on day 0 of AZD1222 vaccination. This TCR came from an adult in good health. The chain couples TRBV25-1 to TRBJ1-6; D is possibly TRBD1 (6 bases). The CDR3 here is CASSRAPDSFGSPLHF. The CDR3 nucleotides read TGTGCCAGCTCCAGAGCCCCGGACAGTTTTGGTTCACCCCTCCACTTT.